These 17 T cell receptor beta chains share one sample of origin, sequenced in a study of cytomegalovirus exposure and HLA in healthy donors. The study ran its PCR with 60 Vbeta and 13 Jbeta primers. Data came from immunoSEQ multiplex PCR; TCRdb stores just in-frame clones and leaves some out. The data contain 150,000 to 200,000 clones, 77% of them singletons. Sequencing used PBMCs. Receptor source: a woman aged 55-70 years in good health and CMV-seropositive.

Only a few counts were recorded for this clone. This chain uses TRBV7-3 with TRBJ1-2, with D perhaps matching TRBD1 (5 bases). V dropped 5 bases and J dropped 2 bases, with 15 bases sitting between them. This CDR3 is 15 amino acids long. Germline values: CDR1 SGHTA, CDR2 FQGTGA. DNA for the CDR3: TGTGCCAGCAGCCCGGACGGGGGACCAAACTATGGCTACACCTTC. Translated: CASSPDGGPNYGYTF.

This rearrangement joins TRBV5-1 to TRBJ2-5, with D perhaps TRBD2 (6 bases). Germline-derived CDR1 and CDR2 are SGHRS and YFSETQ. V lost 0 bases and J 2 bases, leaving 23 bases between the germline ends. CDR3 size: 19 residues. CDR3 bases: TGCGCCAGCAGCTTGGCATACGAGGGGTACCCGGGGGAACAAGAGACCCAGTACTTC. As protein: CASSLAYEGYPGEQETQYF.

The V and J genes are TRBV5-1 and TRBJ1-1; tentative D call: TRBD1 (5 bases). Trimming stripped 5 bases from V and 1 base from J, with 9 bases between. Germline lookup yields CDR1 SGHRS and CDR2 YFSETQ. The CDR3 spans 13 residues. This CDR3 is CASRTGGNTEAFF. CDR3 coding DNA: TGCGCCAGCAGAACAGGCGGGAACACTGAAGCTTTCTTT.

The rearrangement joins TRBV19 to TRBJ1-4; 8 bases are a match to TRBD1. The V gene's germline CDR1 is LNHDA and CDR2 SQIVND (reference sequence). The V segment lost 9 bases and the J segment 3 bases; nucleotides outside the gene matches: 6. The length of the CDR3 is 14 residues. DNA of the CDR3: TGTGCCAGCACACAGGGGGTTGCTAATGAAAAACTGTTTTTT. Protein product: CASTQGVANEKLFF.

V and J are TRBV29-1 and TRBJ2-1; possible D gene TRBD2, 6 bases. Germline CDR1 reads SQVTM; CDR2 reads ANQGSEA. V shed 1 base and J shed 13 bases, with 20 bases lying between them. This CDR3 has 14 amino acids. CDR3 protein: CSVEVGTGRIPQFF. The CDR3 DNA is TGCAGCGTTGAAGTTGGGACTGGCCGTATACCCCAGTTCTTC.

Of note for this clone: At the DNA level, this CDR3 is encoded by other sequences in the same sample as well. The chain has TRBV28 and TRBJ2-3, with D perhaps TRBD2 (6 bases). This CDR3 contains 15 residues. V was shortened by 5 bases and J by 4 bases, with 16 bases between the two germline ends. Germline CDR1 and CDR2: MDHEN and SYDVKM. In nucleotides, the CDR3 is TGTGCCAGCAGTGAACTGGCGGGATCTGCAGATACGCAGTATTTT. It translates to CASSELAGSADTQYF.

CDR3: CASSQVILAGGLNEQFF. The CDR3, as DNA: TGCGCCAGCAGCCAAGTAATTCTAGCGGGGGGGCTCAATGAGCAGTTCTTC. The V and J genes are TRBV4-1 and TRBJ2-1; 12 bases line up with TRBD2. The germline gives CDR1 MGHRA, CDR2 YSYEKL. Losses at the gene ends were 1 base for V and 6 bases for J; bases not matched to a gene: 7. The CDR3 has 17 residues.

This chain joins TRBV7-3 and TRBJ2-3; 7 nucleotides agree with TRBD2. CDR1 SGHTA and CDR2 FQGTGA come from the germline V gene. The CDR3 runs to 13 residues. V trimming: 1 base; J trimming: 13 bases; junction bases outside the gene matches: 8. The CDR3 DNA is TGTGCCAGCAGCTTAATAGCTAGCGGTCAGAAGTATTTT. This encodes CASSLIASGQKYF.

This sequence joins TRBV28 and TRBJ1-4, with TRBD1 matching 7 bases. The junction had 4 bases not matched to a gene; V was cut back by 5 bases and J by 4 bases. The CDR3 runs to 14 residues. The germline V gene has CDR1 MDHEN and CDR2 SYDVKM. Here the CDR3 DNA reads TGTGCCAGCAGTAACCGGGACAGTAATGAAAAACTGTTTTTT. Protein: CASSNRDSNEKLFF.

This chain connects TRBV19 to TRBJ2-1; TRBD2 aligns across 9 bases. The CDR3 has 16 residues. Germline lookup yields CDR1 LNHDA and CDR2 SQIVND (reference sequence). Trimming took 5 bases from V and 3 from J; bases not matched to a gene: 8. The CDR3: CASSLNSGSRYNEQFF. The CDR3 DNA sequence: TGTGCCAGTAGTCTAAATAGCGGGAGCCGCTACAATGAGCAGTTCTTC.

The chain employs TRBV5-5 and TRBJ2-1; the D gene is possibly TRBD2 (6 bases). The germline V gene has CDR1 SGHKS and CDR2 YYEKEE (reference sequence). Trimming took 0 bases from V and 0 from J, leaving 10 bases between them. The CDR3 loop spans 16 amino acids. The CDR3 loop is CASSLVGSNSYNEQFF. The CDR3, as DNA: TGTGCCAGCAGCTTGGTCGGGAGTAACTCCTACAATGAGCAGTTCTTC.

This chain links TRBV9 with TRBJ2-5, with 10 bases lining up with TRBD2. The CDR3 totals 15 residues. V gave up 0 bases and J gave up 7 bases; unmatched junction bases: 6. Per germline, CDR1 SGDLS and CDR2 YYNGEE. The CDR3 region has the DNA TGTGCCAGCAGCGTAGTAGCGGGGGGTTCGGGGACCCAGTACTTC. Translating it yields CASSVVAGGSGTQYF.

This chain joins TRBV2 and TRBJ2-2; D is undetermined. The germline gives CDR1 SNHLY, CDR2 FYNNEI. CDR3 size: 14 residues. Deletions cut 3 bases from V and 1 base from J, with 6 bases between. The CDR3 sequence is CASSDRRNTGELFF. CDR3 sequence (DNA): TGTGCCAGCAGTGACAGGCGGAACACCGGGGAGCTGTTTTTT.

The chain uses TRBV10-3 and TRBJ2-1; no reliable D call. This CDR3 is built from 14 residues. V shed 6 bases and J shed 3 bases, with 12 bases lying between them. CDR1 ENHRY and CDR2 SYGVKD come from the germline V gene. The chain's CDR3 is CAISAEVDYNEQFF. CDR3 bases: TGTGCCATCAGCGCCGAGGTAGACTACAATGAGCAGTTCTTC.

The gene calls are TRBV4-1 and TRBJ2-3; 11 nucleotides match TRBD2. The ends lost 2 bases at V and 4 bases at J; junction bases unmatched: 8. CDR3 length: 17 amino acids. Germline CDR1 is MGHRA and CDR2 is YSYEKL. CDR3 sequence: CASSQFLLAGAPDTQYF. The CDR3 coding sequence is TGCGCCAGCAGCCAATTCTTACTAGCGGGAGCCCCAGATACGCAGTATTTT.

Here the CDR3 reads CAIRPGTSGREEQYF. Written as DNA, the CDR3 is TGTGCCATCAGGCCCGGGACTAGCGGGAGAGAGGAGCAGTACTTC. The chain joins TRBV10-3 to TRBJ2-7, with 14 bases matching TRBD2. This CDR3 comprises 15 residues. With 6 bases clipped from V and 7 bases from J, the junction kept 8 bases outside the gene matches. Germline assignment: CDR1 ENHRY and CDR2 SYGVKD.

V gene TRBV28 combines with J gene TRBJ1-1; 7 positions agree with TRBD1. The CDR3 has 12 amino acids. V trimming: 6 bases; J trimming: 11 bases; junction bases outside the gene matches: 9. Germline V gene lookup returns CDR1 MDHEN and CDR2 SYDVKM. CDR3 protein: CASRLTGMGAFF. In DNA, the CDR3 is TGTGCCAGCAGACTGACAGGGATGGGGGCTTTCTTT.